This T cell receptor beta chain was documented in a study of HIV-infected patients and healthy controls. CDR1 and CDR2 from the germline V gene are DFQATT and SNEGSKA (reference sequence). The CDR3 is made up of 13 amino acids. Trimming pared 3 bases from V and 2 bases from J, leaving 11 bases between. cDNA was made from about 500 ng RNA using alpha and beta constant primers. Each of the alpha and beta chains got its own library through chain-specific third strand synthesis with indices. One entry per CDR3 protein, called by TCRdb with MiXCR from the 5' RACE reads. The sample includes 12,000 to 15,000 distinct CDR3 sequences, 7.5% to 10% of them seen just once. This clonotype is medium-sized (0.01 to 0.1%) in the sample. All unsorted peripheral T cells were captured because whole blood was used without fractionation.

The sample consisted of blood. The V and J genes are TRBV20-1 and TRBJ2-7; D gene unclear. The TCR comes from an adult in good health. The CDR3 DNA follows: TGCAGTGCTAGTCGTGGACGGGCCTACGAGCAGTACTTC. Its protein is CSASRGRAYEQYF.